This T cell receptor beta chain stems from a study of CD8+CD57+ T cells in acquired aplastic anemia. On the study more broadly: Each DNA sample taken from sorted CD4+ and CD8+ cells came to approximately 3.3 ug on average. Study results and limitations: Simpson's diversity of CD8+ cells was not significantly different in patients compared with controls.

Template material for TCR beta VDJ and CDR3 profiling consisted of genomic DNA. TCRdb used MiXCR to reprocess the reads, holding one entry per CDR3 protein. Counted here are hundreds of thousands of distinct CDR3 sequences, about half occurring once; the ten biggest clones make up approximately 20%. V gave up 4 bases and J gave up 2 bases; unmatched junction bases: 15. CDR1 and CDR2 (germline): KGHDR, SFDVKD. There are 18 residues in the CDR3. It was patients with CD8+CD57+ cell expansion by flow cytometry who were chosen for sequencing. Patients were treatment-naive when blood was sampled. This clonotype was seen many times. Its specificity is not known.

Sequenced: sorted CD4+, CD8+, or CD8+CD57+ T cells (not recorded which) from PBMCs. This rearrangement joins TRBV24-1 to TRBJ2-7; 8 bases fit TRBD1. The receptor's source is a human donor with aplastic anemia. The CDR3 loop reads CATSDPRPSGTGTYEQYF. CDR3 bases: TGTGCCACCAGTGACCCTCGGCCTTCCGGGACAGGAACCTACGAGCAGTACTTC.